Listed here are 27 T cell receptor beta chains from one sample, sequenced in a study of blood T cell repertoires in COVID-19. The table came from immunoSEQ multiplex PCR; TCRdb's copy has only in-frame clones and leaves some out. The table has 100,000 to 150,000 clones, 75% to 90% seen once. Material: PBMCs or T cells enriched from blood (not recorded which). Source of these receptors: a woman aged 50 to 60 who had recovered from COVID-19.

The rearrangement joins TRBV7-8 to TRBJ2-1, with 12 bases identical to TRBD2. After removal of 5 bases from V and 8 bases from J, the junction contained 13 bases not matched to a gene. The CDR3 contains 17 residues. Germline CDR1 is SGHVS and CDR2 is FQNEAQ. The CDR3 region has the DNA TGTGCCAGCAGCCCTAGACTAGCGGGGGACCTTTGGGATGAGCAGTTCTTC. Protein product: CASSPRLAGDLWDEQFF.

The J gene is TRBJ2-1, the V gene TRBV9; no clear D. CDR3 length equals 11 residues. Germline values: CDR1 SGDLS, CDR2 YYNGEE. Trimming left V 3 bases short and J 8 bases short, with 6 bases between. CDR3 nucleotides: TGTGCCAGCAGCGACGGAGATGAGCAGTTCTTC. Amino acids: CASSDGDEQFF.

This clone turned up a few times. The gene calls are TRBV9 and TRBJ2-7, with D perhaps TRBD2 (7 bases). Germline V gives CDR1 SGDLS, CDR2 YYNGEE. This CDR3 is 18 amino acids long. Between the trimmed V and J ends, which lost 3 bases and 5 bases, there was a span of 27 bases. The CDR3 bases are TGTGCCAGCAGCGCGGAGGGAGGGGGGGAACTCCACCCCAACGAGCAGTACTTC. This encodes CASSAEGGGELHPNEQYF.

The V and J genes are TRBV19 and TRBJ2-2; 8 bases line up with TRBD1. Trimming at V came to 6 bases and at J to 7 bases, leaving 4 bases not matched to a gene. The CDR3 is made up of 13 amino acids. From germline, CDR1 is LNHDA and CDR2 SQIVND (reference sequence). The DNA for the CDR3 is TGTGCCAGTAGATACAGGGGGGACGGGGAGCTGTTTTTT. Translating it yields CASRYRGDGELFF.

This clone was recorded a few times. This sample includes further DNA sequences coding for the same CDR3. This chain uses TRBV7-2 with TRBJ2-7; TRBD2 aligns across 9 bases. V shed 3 bases, J shed 4 bases, and the junction held 4 bases outside the gene matches. This CDR3 has 14 amino acids. Germline CDR1 is SGHTA and CDR2 is FQGNSA. This chain's CDR3 is CASSFGGGAYEQYF. The DNA for the CDR3 is TGTGCCAGCAGCTTCGGCGGGGGGGCATACGAGCAGTACTTC.

The chain uses TRBV19 and TRBJ2-2, with 10 bases lining up with TRBD2. With 9 bases clipped from V and 6 bases from J, the junction kept 4 bases outside the gene matches. The CDR3 sequence is 13 residues long. The germline CDR1 and CDR2 sequences are LNHDA and SQIVND (reference sequence). In DNA, the CDR3 is TGTGCCAGCTTGGGACTAGCGCCCGGGGAGCTGTTTTTT. Residues: CASLGLAPGELFF. Looking up the rest from reference TRBV19 and TRBJ2-2 gives the full variable domain: DGGITQSPKYLFRKEGQNVTLSCEQNLNHDAMYWYRQDPGQGLRLIYYSQIVNDFQKGDIAEGYSVSREKKESFPLTVTSAQKNPTAFYLCASLGLAPGELFFGEGSRLTVL.

The chain employs TRBV19 and TRBJ2-6; tentative D call: TRBD2 (5 bases). V shed 11 bases and J shed 0 bases, with 14 bases lying between them. There are 15 residues in the CDR3. The germline CDR1 and CDR2 sequences are LNHDA and SQIVND (reference sequence). DNA for the CDR3: TGTGCCTCCAACCCGCGGGCCTCTGGGGCCAACGTCCTGACTTTC. Amino acids: CASNPRASGANVLTF.

The V gene is TRBV2, the J gene TRBJ2-1, with 7 bases fitting TRBD1. The germline CDR1 and CDR2 sequences are SNHLY and FYNNEI. This CDR3 spans 17 amino acids. With 0 bases clipped from V and 0 bases from J, the junction kept 5 bases outside the gene matches. The DNA of the CDR3 is TGTGCCAGCAGTGAAGCAAAGGCAGGGGGCTCCTACAATGAGCAGTTCTTC. As protein: CASSEAKAGGSYNEQFF.

The chain combines TRBV4-1 with TRBJ1-6; 7 bases are shared with TRBD1. This CDR3 is built from 16 residues. With 0 bases clipped from V and 7 bases from J, the junction kept 6 bases outside the gene matches. Germline V gives CDR1 MGHRA, CDR2 YSYEKL. In DNA, the CDR3 is TGCGCCAGCAGCCAAGAAACAGGGGCCCGGAATTCACCCCTCCACTTT. The encoded protein is CASSQETGARNSPLHF.

This clone was seen more than once but under ten times. The genes are TRBV7-2 and TRBJ2-7; TRBD1 is a possible D gene (6 bases). This CDR3 is 14 amino acids long. Trimming removed 6 bases at V and 0 bases at J, with 12 bases between. Per the germline V gene, CDR1 is SGHTA and CDR2 is FQGNSA. The CDR3 region has the DNA TGTGCCAGCAGTGACAGGTTCAGCTCCTACGAGCAGTACTTC. It translates to CASSDRFSSYEQYF.

This clone was seen a few times. The rearrangement links TRBV11-2 to TRBJ2-3; D uncertain. The CDR3 is 14 residues long. Germline loops: CDR1 SGHAT, CDR2 FQNNGV. Trimming removed 2 bases at V and 1 base at J, with 7 bases between. CDR3 loop: CASSLPRGTDTQYF. The CDR3 DNA reads TGTGCCAGCAGCTTACCTAGAGGCACAGATACGCAGTATTTT.

The chain employs TRBV5-1 and TRBJ1-4; 8 nucleotides align to TRBD1. This CDR3 has 14 amino acids. With 4 bases clipped from V and 8 bases from J, the junction kept 7 bases outside the gene matches. Germline V gives CDR1 SGHRS, CDR2 YFSETQ. CDR3: CASSLQGEKEKLFF. The CDR3 DNA sequence: TGCGCCAGCAGCCTACAGGGGGAAAAGGAAAAACTGTTTTTT.

V and J are TRBV6-5 and TRBJ1-1, with TRBD1 matching 10 bases. V dropped 5 bases and J dropped 4; count of bases not matched to a gene: 7. This CDR3 comprises 15 residues. The germline CDR1 and CDR2 sequences are MNHEY and SVGAGI. The CDR3 sequence is CASSRSRDRGTEAFF. DNA for the CDR3: TGTGCCAGCAGTCGCAGCCGGGACAGGGGCACTGAAGCTTTCTTT.

The chain carries TRBV3-1 (or the pseudogene TRBV3-2) and TRBJ2-3; TRBD2 matches 8 bases. There are 15 residues in the CDR3. V was clipped by 3 bases and J by 1 base; unmatched bases: 3. The germline V gene has CDR1 LGHDT and CDR2 YNNKEL (reference sequence). CDR3 protein: CASSQSGSGTDTQYF. The DNA for the CDR3 is TGTGCCAGCAGCCAGAGCGGGAGTGGCACAGATACGCAGTATTTT.

This clone was detected only once. The chain couples TRBV5-4 to TRBJ1-1; TRBD1 aligns across 11 bases. The CDR3 is made up of 15 amino acids. J lost 4 bases, V lost 0 bases, and 2 bases had no gene match. Germline V gene lookup returns CDR1 SGHNT and CDR2 YYREEE (reference sequence). CDR3 sequence reads: CASSLAGTGGTEAFF. In DNA, the CDR3 is TGTGCCAGCAGCTTGGCGGGGACAGGGGGCACTGAAGCTTTCTTT.

The rearrangement uses TRBV21-1 and TRBJ1-2. TRBV21-1 is deemed a pseudogene. This CDR3 is built from 14 residues. DNA of the CDR3: TGTGCCAGCGGCTACGCCGGGATGGGCTATGGCTACACCTTC. Its protein is CASGYAGMGYGYTF.

The V gene is TRBV18, the J gene TRBJ2-2; D remains unclear. This CDR3 spans 16 amino acids. Germline-derived CDR1 and CDR2 are KGHSH and LQKENI. The germline V and J ends were trimmed by 0 bases and 3 bases, with 11 bases remaining between them. The CDR3 region is CASSPPRNRDTGELFF. The DNA for the CDR3 is TGTGCCAGCTCACCACCACGGAACAGAGACACCGGGGAGCTGTTTTTT. The full variable domain, with the rest looked up from reference TRBV18 and TRBJ2-2, is NAGVMQNPRHLVRRRGQEARLRCSPMKGHSHVYWYRQLPEEGLKFMVYLQKENIIDESGMPKERFSAEFPKEGPSILRIQQVVRGDSAAYFCASSPPRNRDTGELFFGEGSRLTVL.

This clone came up a few times. The V call is TRBV11-1, the J call TRBJ1-4; 8 nucleotides align to TRBD1. Germline V gives CDR1 SGHAT, CDR2 FQDESV (reference sequence). With V trimmed by 5 bases and J by 7 bases, 6 bases remained unmatched. This CDR3 has 14 residues. The CDR3 bases are TGTGCCAGCAGCCTGGGACAGGCGACTGAAAAACTGTTTTTT. This gives the protein CASSLGQATEKLFF.

V gene TRBV7-9 combines with J gene TRBJ1-4, with TRBD1 matching 9 bases. With 4 bases clipped from V and 8 bases from J, the junction kept 5 bases outside the gene matches. Germline CDR1 reads SEHNR; CDR2 reads FQNEAQ (reference sequence). This CDR3 is 14 amino acids long. The CDR3 DNA reads TGTGCCAGCAGCTCGACAGGGGGAAAGGAAAAACTGTTTTTT. This codes for CASSSTGGKEKLFF.

J is TRBJ1-6 and V is TRBV5-1; 10 bases fit TRBD1. There are 16 residues in the CDR3. Losses at the gene ends were 3 bases for V and 7 bases for J; bases not matched to a gene: 7. CDR1 is SGHRS, CDR2 YFSETQ, per germline. The DNA of the CDR3 is TGCGCCAGCAGCTACGGACAGGGGGGAACAAATTCACCCCTCCACTTT. Protein product: CASSYGQGGTNSPLHF.

This clone came up once. The J gene is TRBJ2-7, the V gene TRBV5-4; D may be TRBD2 (7 bases). CDR3 length: 17 amino acids. The V end lost 0 bases, the J end lost 0 bases, and 16 bases lay between the germline ends. Germline V gene sequence: CDR1 SGHNT, CDR2 YYREEE (reference sequence). The CDR3 sequence is CASSLVMGRGPSYEQYF. In DNA form, the CDR3 reads TGTGCCAGCAGCTTGGTAATGGGGCGGGGGCCCTCCTACGAGCAGTACTTC.

This clone was counted a single time. This chain connects TRBV18 to TRBJ2-3; D perhaps matches TRBD2 (6 bases). The germline V gene has CDR1 KGHSH and CDR2 LQKENI. The CDR3 has 15 residues. V lost 6 bases to trimming and J lost 1 base, with 14 bases between them. The CDR3, as DNA: TGTGCCAGCTCGAGTAGAGGCGGGGGCACAGATACGCAGTATTTT. It codes for CASSSRGGGTDTQYF.

The CDR3 DNA sequence: TGCGCCAGCAGCCAAGTTGGGGGGAGGAACACTGAAGCTTTCTTT. Protein product: CASSQVGGRNTEAFF. This chain joins TRBV4-1 and TRBJ1-1; a weak D match, TRBD1 (5 bases). V shed 1 base and J shed 1 base, with 10 bases lying between them. Germline V gene data show CDR1 as MGHRA and CDR2 as YSYEKL. The CDR3 is made up of 15 amino acids.

The chain is built from TRBV18 and TRBJ1-1; 10 bases map to TRBD1. J gave up 5 bases and V 6 bases, and 15 bases lay outside the gene matches. The CDR3 runs 17 residues. CDR1 and CDR2 (germline): KGHSH, LQKENI. The CDR3 spells CASSESPTGQGGTEAFF. CDR3 in DNA: TGTGCCAGCTCGGAATCCCCGACAGGACAGGGGGGAACTGAAGCTTTCTTT.

CDR3 coding DNA: TGTGCCAGCAGCTCCGGACAGGGAGCGGATCAACGACCCCTCCACTTT. This codes for CASSSGQGADQRPLHF. The V call is TRBV11-3, the J call TRBJ1-6, with 8 bases aligning to TRBD1. V was pared by 4 bases and J by 12 bases, with 14 bases of the junction left unmatched. The CDR3 runs 16 residues. From germline, CDR1 is SGHNT and CDR2 YENEEA.

The gene calls are TRBV30 and TRBJ1-1, with D perhaps matching TRBD1 (6 bases). Germline V gene sequence: CDR1 GTSNPN, CDR2 SVGIG (reference sequence). CDR3 size: 11 residues. V dropped 6 bases and J dropped 6 bases, with 11 bases sitting between them. Here the CDR3 DNA reads TGTGCCTGTACCGAGGGGGCTGAAGCTTTCTTT. Protein: CACTEGAEAFF.

The chain joins TRBV28 to TRBJ1-1; no definite D call. Germline V CDR1 and CDR2: MDHEN, SYDVKM. V was pared by 6 bases and J by 0 bases, with 8 bases between. This CDR3 region has 13 residues. CDR3 sequence (DNA): TGTGCCAGCAGCTCAACAGTGAACACTGAAGCTTTCTTT. This codes for CASSSTVNTEAFF. The full variable domain, its missing parts supplied by reference TRBV28 and TRBJ1-1, is DVKVTQSSRYLVKRTGEKVFLECVQDMDHENMFWYRQDPGLGLRLIYFSYDVKMKEKGDIPEGYSVSREKKERFSLILESASTNQTSMYLCASSSTVNTEAFFGQGTRLTVV.